This T cell receptor beta chain was profiled in a study of blood T cells in healthy people across ages. General observations from the study: No conclusive comparison of naive versus antigen-experienced cells was possible with unsorted PBMCs. Strong correlation was found linking TCR beta diversity to naive T cell percentage.

This clonotype was seen only a few times. Its antigen is not identified. The authors isolated at least 7 million PBMCs per sample. Next came a second PCR, run for about 6 to 11 cycles, which used a sample-barcoded 5' primer along with a J-beta primer mix. Unique molecular identifiers of 12 random nucleotides labeled each cDNA. TCRdb re-derived calls from the 5' RACE reads in MiXCR, one entry per CDR3 protein. This sample carries about 640,000 distinct CDR3 sequences, about 30% of them seen once, and the ten largest clones take more than 15%. Germline loops: CDR1 SGHVS, CDR2 FNYEAQ. This CDR3 region has 13 residues. The ends were cut back, 3 bases at V and 3 bases at J, with 8 bases in the middle.

The clonotype was recovered from a woman of 80 years or more in good health. The chain combines TRBV7-6 with TRBJ1-1; D ambiguous. The specimen was blood. The CDR3 bases are TGTGCCAGCAGCTTTCTTCGGTACACTGAAGCTTTCTTT. It translates to CASSFLRYTEAFF.